The T cell receptor (beta chain) described here comes from a study of blood T cell repertoires in COVID-19. At the level of the study: The cDNA or gDNA used as material had been derived from T cells, B-cell-depleted T cells, or PBMCs.

Profiling relied on immunoSEQ multiplex PCR, and the TCRdb table lists in-frame clones only, not all of them. The data show under 300,000 clones, more than 80% seen once. The CDR3 is 13 residues long. Per the germline V gene, CDR1 is GTSNPN and CDR2 is SVGIG (reference sequence). V shed 2 bases and J 11 bases; nucleotides not matched to a gene: 8. The source material was peripheral blood. The clonotype was recovered from a woman in her 40s with acute or convalescent COVID-19. The chain employs TRBV30 and TRBJ1-2; 10 nucleotides align to TRBD1. DNA for the CDR3: TGTGCCTGGAGTCTAACGGGACAGGGGATTTACACCTTC. This sequence encodes CAWSLTGQGIYTF.